The sequence of this T cell receptor (delta chain) was determined in a study of gamma-delta T cells after stem cell transplantation. TCRdb called clones from the RT-PCR reads again using CATT. The sample consists of 2,000 to 2,500 delta-chain clones, roughly 33% of them appearing once. The V end lost 6 bases, the J end lost 10 bases, and 30 bases lay between the germline ends. The CDR3 is made up of 17 amino acids. Germline V lookup: CDR1 TSWWSYY, CDR2 QGS. This TCR derives from a human donor. It is not recorded whose cells these are; they may come from a transplant donor. Sequenced input: gamma-delta T cells. This chain connects TRDV1 to TRDJ1; TRDD3 might be the D (6 bases). The chain's CDR3 is CALGAPLMERELGLLIF. As DNA, the CDR3 is TGTGCTCTTGGAGCCCCCCTTATGGAACGGGAACTGGGATTACTCATCTTT.